This T cell receptor (beta chain) originates from a study of T-cell reconstitution after alpha-beta-depleted transplantation in children. Points from the study as a whole: T-cell counts and diversity at one year following transplant were attributed mainly to newly produced T cells. Recipient T cells and thymic progenitors that survived gave rise to the high TCRbeta diversity observed at day 60 in some patients. Reported findings indicate that, about two months after transplant, alpha-beta T cells came from several hundred expanded clones, which were derived from non-depleted graft cells.

A remark on this clonotype: Antigen specificity is unknown.

Using unique molecular identifiers, the investigators prepared the TCRbeta library. TCRdb analysed the PCR reads with MiXCR anew, one entry per CDR3 protein. The sample lists about a million distinct CDR3 sequences, roughly 31% occurring once. The CDR3 consists of 12 residues. V was shortened by 7 bases and J by 10 bases, with 13 bases between the two germline ends. The source of this sequence is a boy younger than two who had a stem cell transplant for SCID, so the T cells may come from the graft donor. The V and J genes are TRBV12-3 or TRBV12-4 and TRBJ1-4, with a weak D call TRBD1 (5 bases). Sequenced material: PBMCs, mostly from graft donor cells, taken 360 days after TCRalphabeta/CD19-depleted stem cell transplant. CDR3 sequence reads: CASTGGVGKLFF. The CDR3 nucleotides read TGTGCCAGCACCGGGGGTGTGGGAAAACTGTTTTTT.